This T cell receptor (beta chain) came from a study of cytomegalovirus exposure and HLA in healthy donors. CDR3 size: 15 residues. CDR1 and CDR2 from the germline V gene are MNHNY and SVGAGI (reference sequence). After removal of 0 bases from V and 8 bases from J, the junction contained 5 bases not matched to a gene. Primers for the PCR totalled 60 Vbeta and 13 Jbeta. Some clones are missing from TCRdb's copy, which holds only in-frame ones; the method was immunoSEQ multiplex PCR. The table includes approximately 150,000 clones, 81% detected once. Material: PBMCs. The clonotype comes from a woman between 18 and 30 years old in good health and CMV-seropositive. This chain joins TRBV6-6 and TRBJ2-1; 9 bases map to TRBD1. The CDR3 DNA reads as TGTGCCAGCAGTTACTCCACGGACAGGGGAGATGAGCAGTTCTTC. The encoded protein is CASSYSTDRGDEQFF.